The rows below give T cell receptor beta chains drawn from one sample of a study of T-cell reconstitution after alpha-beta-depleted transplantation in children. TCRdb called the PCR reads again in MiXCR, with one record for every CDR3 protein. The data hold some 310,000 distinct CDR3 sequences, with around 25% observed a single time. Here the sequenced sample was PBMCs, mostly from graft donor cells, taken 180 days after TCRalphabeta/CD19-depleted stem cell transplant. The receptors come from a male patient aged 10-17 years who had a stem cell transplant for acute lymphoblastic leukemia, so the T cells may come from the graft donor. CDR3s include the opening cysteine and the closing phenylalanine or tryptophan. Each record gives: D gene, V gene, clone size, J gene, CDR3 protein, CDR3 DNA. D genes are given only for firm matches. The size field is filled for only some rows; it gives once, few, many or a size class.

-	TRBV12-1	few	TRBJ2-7	CASSFAGRGTHYEQYF	TGTGCCAGCAGCTTTGCGGGGCGGGGGACTCACTACGAGCAGTACTTC
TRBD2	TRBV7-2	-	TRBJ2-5	CASSLTAGEEETQSF	TGTGCCAGCAGCTTAACGGCGGGAGAGGAGGAGACCCAGTCCTTC
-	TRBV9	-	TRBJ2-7	CASSYRSRDEQYF	TGTGCCAGCAGCTACCGATCGAGGGACGAGCAGTACTTC
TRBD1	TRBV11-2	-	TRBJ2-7	CASSFGQGAAYEQYF	TGTGCCAGCAGCTTCGGACAGGGGGCGGCCTACGAGCAGTACTTC
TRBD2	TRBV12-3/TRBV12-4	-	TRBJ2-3	CASGGVAGVGADTQYF	TGTGCCAGCGGCGGGGTAGCGGGAGTAGGCGCAGATACGCAGTATTTT
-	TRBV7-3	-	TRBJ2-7	CASSFTGTGSYEQYF	TGTGCCAGCAGCTTCACCGGGACGGGTTCCTACGAGCAGTACTTC
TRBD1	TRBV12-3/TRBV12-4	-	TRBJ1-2	CASIWTGGRGYTF	TGTGCCAGCATCTGGACAGGGGGTAGGGGCTACACCTTC
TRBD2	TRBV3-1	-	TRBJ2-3	CASSQANLAAPTPPDTQYF	TGTGCCAGCAGCCAAGCGAATCTAGCGGCACCCACACCGCCGGATACGCAGTATTTT
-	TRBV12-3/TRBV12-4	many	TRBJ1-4	CASSFKPGTEKLFF	TGTGCCAGCAGTTTTAAACCCGGGACAGAAAAACTGTTTTTT
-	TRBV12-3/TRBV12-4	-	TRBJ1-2	CASSLWGARVGYTF	TGTGCCAGCAGTTTGTGGGGCGCGAGGGTTGGCTACACCTTC
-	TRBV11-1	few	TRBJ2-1	CASSILSHRDRDGNEQFF	TGTGCCAGCAGCATTCTTAGCCACCGGGACCGCGATGGGAATGAGCAGTTCTTC
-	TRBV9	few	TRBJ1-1	CASSVGPSGGYTEAFF	TGTGCCAGCAGCGTAGGTCCCTCCGGAGGCTACACTGAAGCTTTCTTT
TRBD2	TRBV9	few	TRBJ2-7	CASSATGLAGYEQYF	TGTGCCAGCAGCGCTACGGGACTAGCTGGGTACGAGCAGTACTTC
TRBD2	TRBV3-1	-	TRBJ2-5	CASSPSDSGRVGSQYF	TGTGCCAGCAGCCCATCGGATAGCGGGAGGGTTGGTTCCCAGTACTTC
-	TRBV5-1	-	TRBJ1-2	CASSLARDGYGYTF	TGCGCCAGCAGCTTGGCCAGGGATGGCTATGGCTACACCTTC
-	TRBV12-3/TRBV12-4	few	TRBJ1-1	CASSLQTTGITEAFF	TGTGCCAGCAGTCTACAAACTACAGGGATCACTGAAGCTTTCTTT
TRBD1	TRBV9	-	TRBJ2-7	CASSVDRGYEQYF	TGTGCCAGCAGCGTGGACAGGGGGTACGAGCAGTACTTC
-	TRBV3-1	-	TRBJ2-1	CASSPPYAASYNEQFF	TGTGCCAGCAGTCCTCCTTACGCGGCCTCCTACAATGAGCAGTTCTTC
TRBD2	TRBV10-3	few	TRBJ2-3	CAISDPGLAGGPDTQYF	TGTGCCATCAGTGACCCGGGACTAGCGGGAGGGCCAGATACGCAGTATTTT
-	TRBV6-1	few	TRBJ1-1	CASSEAGGQNTEAFF	TGTGCCAGCAGTGAAGCTGGGGGACAGAACACTGAAGCTTTCTTT
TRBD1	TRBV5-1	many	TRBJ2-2	CASSLWGQPNTGELFF	TGCGCCAGCAGCTTGTGGGGACAGCCGAACACCGGGGAGCTGTTTTTT
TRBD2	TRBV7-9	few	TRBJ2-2	CAERLAENTGELFF	TGTGCCGAGCGACTAGCGGAAAACACCGGGGAGCTGTTTTTT
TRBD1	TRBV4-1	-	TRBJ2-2	CASSLPRQGRKTGELFF	TGCGCCAGCAGCCTCCCTCGACAGGGGAGGAAAACCGGGGAGCTGTTTTTT
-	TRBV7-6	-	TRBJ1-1	CASSLVSDGNTEAFF	TGTGCCAGCAGCTTAGTCTCAGACGGGAACACTGAAGCTTTCTTT
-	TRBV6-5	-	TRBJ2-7	CASSYWAASGTLYEQYF	TGTGCCAGCAGTTACTGGGCAGCGTCCGGTACTCTCTACGAGCAGTACTTC
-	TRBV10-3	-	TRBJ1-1	CAISESTANTEAFF	TGTGCCATCAGTGAGTCGACAGCAAACACTGAAGCTTTCTTT
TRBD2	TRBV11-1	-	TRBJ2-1	CASSFMIGTSGRINEQFF	TGTGCCAGCAGCTTCATGATAGGGACTAGCGGGAGGATCAATGAGCAGTTCTTC
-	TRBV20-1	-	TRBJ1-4	CSAADSGKGATKEKLFF	TGCAGTGCCGCCGACTCGGGAAAAGGGGCAACTAAAGAAAAACTGTTTTTT
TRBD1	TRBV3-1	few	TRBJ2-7	CASSVGQGTYEQYF	TGTGCCAGCAGCGTTGGACAGGGGACCTACGAGCAGTACTTC
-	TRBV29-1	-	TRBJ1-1	CSVENIRVNTEAFF	TGCAGCGTTGAGAACATCCGGGTCAACACTGAAGCTTTCTTT
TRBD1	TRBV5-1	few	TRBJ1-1	CASSSRQGRGTEAFF	TGCGCCAGCAGCTCCAGACAGGGCCGGGGCACTGAAGCTTTCTTT
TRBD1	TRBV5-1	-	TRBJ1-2	CASSAPSGGETYGYTF	TGCGCCAGCAGCGCCCCGTCAGGGGGAGAGACCTATGGCTACACCTTC
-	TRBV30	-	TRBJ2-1	CAYNEQFF	TGTGCCTATAATGAGCAGTTCTTC
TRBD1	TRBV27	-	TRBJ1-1	CASSFTTGPAEAFF	TGTGCCAGCAGTTTCACGACAGGGCCCGCCGAAGCTTTCTTT
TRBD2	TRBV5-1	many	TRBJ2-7	CASSLGLAGVEQYF	TGCGCCAGCAGCTTGGGACTAGCGGGCGTCGAGCAGTACTTC
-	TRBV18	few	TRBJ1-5	CASSPPTSRNSQPQHF	TGTGCCAGCTCACCACCGACATCTCGGAATAGTCAGCCCCAGCATTTT